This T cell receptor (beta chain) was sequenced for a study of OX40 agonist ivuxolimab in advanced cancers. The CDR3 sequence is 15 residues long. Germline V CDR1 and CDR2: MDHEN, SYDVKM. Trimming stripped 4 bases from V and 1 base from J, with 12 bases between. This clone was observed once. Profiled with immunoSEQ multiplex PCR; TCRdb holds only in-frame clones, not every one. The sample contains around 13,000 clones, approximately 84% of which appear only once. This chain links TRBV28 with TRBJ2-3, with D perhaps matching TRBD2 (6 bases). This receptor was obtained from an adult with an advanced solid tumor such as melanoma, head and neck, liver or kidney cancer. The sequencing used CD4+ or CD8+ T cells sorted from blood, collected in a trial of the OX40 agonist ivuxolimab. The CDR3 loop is CASSYLGGGTDTQYF. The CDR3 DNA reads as TGTGCCAGCAGTTACTTGGGCGGGGGCACAGATACGCAGTATTTT.